This T cell receptor (beta chain) originates from a study of T cell responses to AZD1222 COVID-19 vaccine. Assay: immunoSEQ multiplex PCR; the TCRdb copy retains only in-frame clones and omits some. The sample carries approximately 110,000 clones, roughly nine tenths recorded once. Comment on this clone: Its antigen remains unidentified.

This CDR3 has 12 amino acids. V was trimmed by 7 bases and J by 7 bases, leaving 13 bases between them. Study results and limitations: Among the donors, most were white British and more were female, and clonal diversity was possibly underestimated.

This chain joins TRBV12-3 or TRBV12-4 and TRBJ1-2; no clear D. The origin of this receptor is an adult in good health. The sequencing used peripheral blood, collected on day 0 of AZD1222 vaccination. The CDR3 sequence is CASNARARGYTF. DNA for the CDR3: TGTGCCAGCAATGCCCGGGCTCGTGGCTACACCTTC.